The rows below give T cell receptor beta chains drawn from one sample of a study of identifying expanded T cells in peripheral blood. The assay was immunoSEQ multiplex PCR, and TCRdb's table has in-frame clones only and misses some. Of over 100,000 clones listed, 88% were seen once; the top ten hold 11% to 15%. Sequencing input: blood. Receptor source: a person aged 18 to 75 in good health. CDR3s include the opening cysteine and the closing phenylalanine or tryptophan. D genes are given only for firm matches. Clone size, where shown, is once, few, many, or a class for clones that have expanded.

>TRBV29-1|.|.|TRBJ2-5
TGCAGCGTTGAAATAGCTGGAGAGACCCAGTACTTC
CSVEIAGETQYF
>TRBV28|once|.|TRBJ1-1
TGTGCCAGCATATCCGAACCATCTGAAGCTTTCTTT
CASISEPSEAFF
>TRBV27|.|TRBD1|TRBJ1-2
TGTGCCAGCAGGGGGACAGGAGTTGGCTACACCTTC
CASRGTGVGYTF
>TRBV18|.|TRBD1|TRBJ2-7
TGTGCCAGCTCACTCGGACAGGGGACTACGTACGAGCAGTACTTC
CASSLGQGTTYEQYF
>TRBV29-1|once|TRBD1|TRBJ1-1
TGCAGCGTAGGGCAGGGGGCCACTGAAGCTTTCTTT
CSVGQGATEAFF
>TRBV7-9|.|.|TRBJ2-3
TGTGCCAGCAGCTTAATTCCAGGGGGGGGCCCAGATACGCAGTATTTT
CASSLIPGGGPDTQYF
>TRBV7-6|.|.|TRBJ1-3
TGTGCCAGCAGCTTAGGACAGGTTGACTCTGGAAACACCATATATTTT
CASSLGQVDSGNTIYF
>TRBV10-1|.|TRBD1|TRBJ2-1
TGCGCCAGCGGCGAATCCGGGACAGGGGACAATGAGCAGTTCTTC
CASGESGTGDNEQFF
>TRBV11-3|.|TRBD1|TRBJ2-3
TGTGCCAGCAGCTCGGGACAGGGGGGTACAGATACGCAGTATTTT
CASSSGQGGTDTQYF
>TRBV19|.|.|TRBJ1-2
TGTGCCAGTAGTATTCCGGGACGGAACTATGGCTACACCTTC
CASSIPGRNYGYTF
>TRBV6-1|.|.|TRBJ1-4
TGTGCCAGCAGCCTCGTTACGGTTTCGGAAAAACTGTTTTTT
CASSLVTVSEKLFF
>TRBV20-1|once|.|TRBJ2-1
TGCAGTGCTAGAGGGCCTGGTGAGCAGTTCTTC
CSARGPGEQFF
>TRBV6-5|.|.|TRBJ1-2
TGTGCCAGCAGTTACTGGGAGGGGGTAGGGGGCTATGGCTACACCTTC
CASSYWEGVGGYGYTF
>TRBV6-5|.|.|TRBJ1-1
TGTGCCAGCAGTTACTCCCAGGGGAACACTGAAGCTTTCTTT
CASSYSQGNTEAFF
>TRBV5-1|.|TRBD2|TRBJ2-7
TGCGCCAGCACCGATGAGCGGGGGATCTACGAGCAGTACTTC
CASTDERGIYEQYF
>TRBV6-1|.|.|TRBJ1-2
TGTGCCAGCAGCCAGGAGACATATGGCTACACCTTC
CASSQETYGYTF
>TRBV27|.|.|TRBJ2-7
TGTGCCAGCAGTTTCGGGGAACGGTACGAGCAGTACTTC
CASSFGERYEQYF
>TRBV5-1|.|.|TRBJ1-2
TGCGCCAGCAGCTTGGAGGGGGAATATGGCTACACCTTC
CASSLEGEYGYTF
>TRBV7-9|.|.|TRBJ1-1
TGTGCCAGCCGGAGCGAAACAGGGAGAGGATTGGGCACTGAAGCTTTCTTT
CASRSETGRGLGTEAFF
>TRBV10-3|.|.|TRBJ1-2
TGTGCCATCAGTGCGGAAAGAGATGGCTACACCTTC
CAISAERDGYTF
>TRBV18|.|.|TRBJ1-1
TGTGCCAGCTCACCCACCTTACAGAACACTGAAGCTTTCTTT
CASSPTLQNTEAFF
>TRBV11-3|.|.|TRBJ2-2
TGTGCCAGCAGCTTAGCTGGGGAGCTGTTTTTT
CASSLAGELFF
>TRBV5-1|.|TRBD1|TRBJ1-3
TGCGCCAGCAGCTCGGGACAGGTCCCTGGAAACACCATATATTTT
CASSSGQVPGNTIYF
>TRBV28|.|.|TRBJ1-5
TGTGCCAGCAGACCGGGACACCGTAGCAATCAGCCCCAGCATTTT
CASRPGHRSNQPQHF
>TRBV6-1|.|.|TRBJ1-2
TGTGCCAGCAGTGGGCCAGGAGATAACTATGGCTACACCTTC
CASSGPGDNYGYTF
>TRBV7-2|.|.|TRBJ2-2
TGTGCCAGCAGCTTGGGGCAGACCGGGGAGCTGTTTTTT
CASSLGQTGELFF
>TRBV6-6|.|.|TRBJ1-4
TGTGCCAGCAGTCCCCCGGGGTCTGGAAATGAAAAACTGTTTTTT
CASSPPGSGNEKLFF
>TRBV10-2|once|TRBD2|TRBJ2-7
TGCGCCACCGATCCTAGCGGGGGCCCCACCTACGAGCAGTACTTC
CATDPSGGPTYEQYF
>TRBV5-1|.|TRBD1|TRBJ1-4
TGCGCCAGCAGCATTGTATTAACAGGGGGCCCTGCTGAAAAACTGTTTTTT
CASSIVLTGGPAEKLFF
>TRBV12-2|.|.|TRBJ2-7
TGTGCAAGTCGCTTAGGGGGACAGGGGGCGATCTACGAGCAGTACTTC
CASRLGGQGAIYEQYF
>TRBV14|few|TRBD2|TRBJ2-7
TGTGCCAGCAGCCGTCGCGGACTAGCGGGCCCTGCCTACGAGCAGTACTTC
CASSRRGLAGPAYEQYF
>TRBV2|.|.|TRBJ2-5
TGTGCCAGCATAACTCAGCAGTTGGAACAGGAGACCCAGTACTTC
CASITQQLEQETQYF
>TRBV29-1|.|.|TRBJ2-1
TGCAGCGGCCTGAGGAATGAGCAGTTCTTC
CSGLRNEQFF
>TRBV25-1|.|TRBD1|TRBJ1-3
TGTGCCAGCAGTGACAACAGGGGGCTAGGAAACACCATATATTTT
CASSDNRGLGNTIYF
>TRBV11-2|.|TRBD1|TRBJ2-5
TGTGCCAGCAGCTGGGGGACAGGTCAGCAGACCCAGTACTTC
CASSWGTGQQTQYF
>TRBV5-4|.|.|TRBJ1-2
TGTGCCAGCAGCTTGGTACAGACCGAAGCTAACTATGGCTACACCTTC
CASSLVQTEANYGYTF